Below, 27 T cell receptor beta chains from the same sample are listed, as sequenced in a study of blood T cell repertoires in COVID-19. Sequenced by immunoSEQ multiplex PCR; TCRdb stores in-frame clones only, minus some. Of under 65,000 clones in the sample, roughly 90% are singletons; the top ten hold approximately 2.8%. The sequenced sample consisted of peripheral blood. The receptors originated from a man between 50 and 59 years old with acute or convalescent COVID-19.

This clone appeared a single time. J is TRBJ2-1 and V is TRBV18; 11 bases agree with TRBD1. The CDR3 length is 16 residues. V gave up 2 bases and J gave up 8 bases; unmatched junction bases: 8. The germline V gene encodes CDR1 KGHSH and CDR2 LQKENI. This CDR3 reads CASSPTGTGGTYEQFF. CDR3 nucleotides: TGTGCCAGCTCACCAACCGGGACAGGGGGAACCTATGAGCAGTTCTTC. Using reference TRBV18 and TRBJ2-1 for the parts outside the CDR3, the full variable domain is NAGVMQNPRHLVRRRGQEARLRCSPMKGHSHVYWYRQLPEEGLKFMVYLQKENIIDESGMPKERFSAEFPKEGPSILRIQQVVRGDSAAYFCASSPTGTGGTYEQFFGPGTRLTVL.

The V and J genes are TRBV5-4 and TRBJ1-1; 8 nucleotides align to TRBD1. The CDR3 covers 14 residues. Germline-derived CDR1 and CDR2 are SGHNT and YYREEE (reference sequence). The V gene end was trimmed by 4 bases and the J gene end by 3 bases; junction bases not matched to a gene: 5. CDR3 protein: CASSGDRSYTEAFF. Here the CDR3 DNA reads TGTGCCAGCAGCGGGGACAGGTCATACACTGAAGCTTTCTTT.

The rearrangement links TRBV7-9 to TRBJ2-7, with TRBD1 as a possible D gene (6 bases). V was cut by 6 bases and J by 2 bases, with 11 bases left in between. From germline, CDR1 is SEHNR and CDR2 FQNEAQ (reference sequence). The CDR3 has 13 amino acids. CDR3 DNA sequence: TGTGCCAGCAGGTCGGACAGACCCTACGAGCAGTACTTC. This encodes CASRSDRPYEQYF.

This chain uses TRBV27 with TRBJ1-6; no clear D gene. This CDR3 has 12 residues. V was cut by 3 bases and J by 7 bases, with 4 bases left in between. The germline V gene encodes CDR1 MNHEY and CDR2 SMNVEV (reference sequence). The CDR3 DNA reads as TGTGCCAGCAGTTTTGAGAATTCACCCCTCCACTTT. Its translation: CASSFENSPLHF.

V usage is TRBV9 and J usage is TRBJ2-3; D remains ambiguous. The V gene lost 3 bases and the J gene lost 5 bases, with 4 bases spanning the gap. The germline gives CDR1 SGDLS, CDR2 YYNGEE. There are 11 residues in the CDR3. CDR3 bases: TGTGCCAGCAGCGGCGGAGATACGCAGTATTTT. This encodes CASSGGDTQYF. The variable domain in full, completed from reference TRBV9 and TRBJ2-3, reads DSGVTQTPKHLITATGQRVTLRCSPRSGDLSVYWYQQSLDQGLQFLIQYYNGEERAKGNILERFSAQQFPDLHSELNLSSLELGDSALYFCASSGGDTQYFGPGTRLTVL.

V is TRBV6-4 and J is TRBJ2-5; 9 bases match TRBD2. V lost 2 bases and J lost 3; bases outside the gene matches: 4. Germline values: CDR1 MRHNA, CDR2 SNTAGT. The CDR3 sequence is 15 residues long. CDR3 nucleotide sequence: TGTGCCAGCAGTGACAACAGCGGGGGGAAAGAGACCCAGTACTTC. Its protein product is CASSDNSGGKETQYF.

This clone was observed once. The CDR3 loop reads CASSFTYTDTQYF. The CDR3 DNA follows: TGTGCCAGCAGCTTTACCTACACAGATACGCAGTATTTT. J is TRBJ2-3 and V is TRBV11-2, with unresolved D. Germline V gene lookup returns CDR1 SGHAT and CDR2 FQNNGV. This CDR3 has 13 residues. V was pared by 3 bases and J by 2 bases, with 6 bases between.

The chain carries TRBV7-6 and TRBJ2-2, with D possibly matching TRBD1 (7 bases). There are 15 residues in the CDR3. V lost 4 bases to trimming and J lost 4 bases, with 13 bases between them. From germline, CDR1 is SGHVS and CDR2 FNYEAQ. In DNA, the CDR3 is TGTGCCAGCAGCTATAACAGGGGACTCACCGGGGAGCTGTTTTTT. This translates into CASSYNRGLTGELFF.

V and J are TRBV9 and TRBJ2-5; TRBD2 aligns across 7 bases. The CDR3 has 15 residues. V shed 4 bases, J shed 4 bases, and the junction held 10 bases outside the gene matches. Germline loops: CDR1 SGDLS, CDR2 YYNGEE. The CDR3 DNA follows: TGTGCCAGCAGCCCTAACGGACTAGTCGGAGAGACCCAGTACTTC. Amino acid sequence: CASSPNGLVGETQYF.

The DNA for the CDR3 is TGTGCCAGCAGTGAATATAGCGGGGGGAGCACAGATACGCAGTATTTT. Protein: CASSEYSGGSTDTQYF. V and J are TRBV28 and TRBJ2-3, with 10 bases identical to TRBD2. This CDR3 spans 16 amino acids. Germline values: CDR1 MDHEN, CDR2 SYDVKM. The J segment lost 0 bases and the V segment lost 5 bases, leaving 5 bases of the junction unmatched.

The V gene is TRBV12-3 or TRBV12-4, the J gene TRBJ2-3; 7 nucleotides align to TRBD1. V gave up 6 bases and J gave up 2 bases; unmatched junction bases: 2. The CDR3 contains 13 residues. In DNA form, the CDR3 reads TGTGCCAGCAGGACAGGGTCCACAGATACGCAGTATTTT. Translating gives CASRTGSTDTQYF.

The chain combines TRBV2 with TRBJ2-5; D perhaps matches TRBD2 (6 bases). The V gene's germline CDR1 is SNHLY and CDR2 FYNNEI. This CDR3 region has 14 residues. The V and J ends lost 2 bases and 5 bases respectively, with 12 bases between them. The CDR3 here is CASSENTRGETQYF. As DNA, the CDR3 is TGTGCCAGCAGTGAAAATACCCGGGGGGAGACCCAGTACTTC. The entire variable domain, with the rest obtained from reference TRBV2 and TRBJ2-5, is as follows: EPEVTQTPSHQVTQMGQEVILRCVPISNHLYFYWYRQILGQKVEFLVSFYNNEISEKSEIFDDQFSVERPDGSNFTLKIRSTKLEDSAMYFCASSENTRGETQYFGPGTRLLVL.

The chain is built from TRBV4-2 and TRBJ2-2; maybe TRBD2 (6 bases). This CDR3 has 16 residues. Germline loops: CDR1 LGHNA, CDR2 YNFKEQ. Trimming stripped 0 bases from V and 3 bases from J, with 11 bases between. The CDR3 DNA reads TGTGCCAGCAGCCAAGAGACTAGACGGGACACCGGGGAGCTGTTTTTT. Protein sequence: CASSQETRRDTGELFF.

For this clone: This same CDR3 is encoded by further DNA sequences in the sample. The chain links TRBV18 to TRBJ2-1; 7 bases are a match to TRBD1. The ends lost 2 bases at V and 0 bases at J; junction bases unmatched: 1. The CDR3 covers 15 residues. CDR1 and CDR2 (germline): KGHSH, LQKENI. The CDR3 region has the DNA TGTGCCAGCTCACCAGCAGGGGGCTCCTACAATGAGCAGTTCTTC. Translation: CASSPAGGSYNEQFF.

This sequence joins TRBV29-1 and TRBJ1-5; tentative D call: TRBD1 (5 bases). Germline V gives CDR1 SQVTM, CDR2 ANQGSEA. V was shortened by 7 bases and J by 9 bases, with 22 bases between the two germline ends. CDR3 size: 14 residues. DNA of the CDR3: TGCAGCGGGCCCGGGACTCCCCGTTGGCCGCCCCAGCATTTT. Amino acid sequence: CSGPGTPRWPPQHF. Full variable domain (outside the CDR3, taken from reference TRBV29-1 and TRBJ1-5): SAVISQKPSRDICQRGTSLTIQCQVDSQVTMMFWYRQQPGQSLTLIATANQGSEATYESGFVIDKFPISRPNLTFSTLTVSNMSPEDSSIYLCSGPGTPRWPPQHFGDGTRLSIL.

The chain is built from TRBV18 and TRBJ2-1; tentative D call: TRBD2 (6 bases). This CDR3 has 14 residues. Trimming cost V 5 bases and J 3 bases, with 11 bases left between them. CDR1 and CDR2 from the germline V gene are KGHSH and LQKENI. CDR3 sequence: CASSKDYSYNEQFF. DNA for the CDR3: TGTGCCAGCTCAAAGGACTACAGCTACAATGAGCAGTTCTTC.

This chain uses TRBV5-6 with TRBJ2-2, with D possibly TRBD2 on 6 matching bases. V was clipped by 3 bases and J by 9 bases, with 18 bases between them. The CDR3 consists of 15 residues. Germline assignment: CDR1 SGHDT and CDR2 YYEEEE. The CDR3, as DNA: TGTGCCAGCAGCTGGAGGGGACCCGAGGTCCGGGAGCTGTTTTTT. Translating it yields CASSWRGPEVRELFF.

The chain employs TRBV18 and TRBJ2-5; 7 bases fit TRBD1. The CDR3 runs to 14 residues. Germline lookup yields CDR1 KGHSH and CDR2 LQKENI. Unmatched junction bases numbered 5, after V lost 5 bases and J lost 2 bases. The CDR3 DNA sequence: TGTGCCAGCTCAGCACGACAGGGTCAAGAGACCCAGTACTTC. This gives the protein CASSARQGQETQYF.

The chain combines TRBV6-5 with TRBJ1-2; 8 bases fit TRBD1. The CDR3 length is 15 residues. CDR1 is MNHEY, CDR2 SVGAGI, per germline. V was pared by 3 bases and J by 4 bases, with 7 bases of the junction left unmatched. The CDR3 protein is CASSYKGTGPYGYTF. The CDR3 nucleotides read TGTGCCAGCAGTTATAAAGGGACAGGACCCTATGGCTACACCTTC.

The count of this clone is one. The rearrangement joins TRBV20-1 to TRBJ1-1, with D tentatively TRBD1 (5 bases). Per germline, CDR1 DFQATT and CDR2 SNEGSKA (reference sequence). V was cut by 3 bases and J by 0 bases, with 20 bases left in between. This CDR3 spans 17 amino acids. CDR3 bases: TGCAGTGCTAGTTTTGATTTCCGGAGGGGATTGAACACTGAAGCTTTCTTT. Translated: CSASFDFRRGLNTEAFF.

The chain has TRBV10-3 and TRBJ1-2, with D perhaps TRBD1 (6 bases). V was clipped by 6 bases and J by 6 bases, with 14 bases between them. This CDR3 contains 13 residues. The V gene's germline CDR1 is ENHRY and CDR2 SYGVKD. The CDR3 DNA reads as TGTGCCATCAGGGGGGCGGCCGAGGATGGCTACACCTTC. Translation gives CAIRGAAEDGYTF.

The chain links TRBV30 to TRBJ1-1; D call uncertain. Germline loops: CDR1 GTSNPN, CDR2 SVGIG (reference sequence). V was clipped by 1 base and J by 0 bases, with 6 bases between them. The CDR3 covers 13 residues. CDR3 nucleotide sequence: TGTGCCTGGAGTGACGGGTTGAACACTGAAGCTTTCTTT. It is translated as CAWSDGLNTEAFF.

This sequence joins TRBV7-8 and TRBJ2-1; 10 nucleotides line up with TRBD2. After removal of 4 bases from V and 4 bases from J, the junction contained 10 bases not matched to a gene. Germline V gene sequence: CDR1 SGHVS, CDR2 FQNEAQ. This CDR3 comprises 17 residues. The CDR3 sequence: CASSSYGTSAWYNEQFF. CDR3 DNA sequence: TGTGCCAGCAGCTCATATGGGACTAGCGCGTGGTACAATGAGCAGTTCTTC.

The chain joins TRBV7-8 to TRBJ1-5, with D perhaps TRBD1 (5 bases). The ends were cut back, 1 base at V and 9 bases at J, with 10 bases in the middle. This CDR3 comprises 13 residues. Germline CDR1 SGHVS, CDR2 FQNEAQ. CDR3 loop: CASSLEVDRPQHF. The CDR3 region has the DNA TGTGCCAGCAGCTTAGAGGTAGACAGGCCCCAGCATTTT. The full variable domain, completed using reference TRBV7-8 and TRBJ1-5, is GAGVSQSPRYKVAKRGQDVALRCDPISGHVSLFWYQQALGQGPEFLTYFQNEAQLDKSGLPSDRFFAERPEGSVSTLKIQRTQQEDSAVYLCASSLEVDRPQHFGDGTRLSIL.

A single count supports this clone. The chain links TRBV10-2 to TRBJ1-2; TRBD1 agrees at 7 bases. The trim removed 9 bases at V and 7 bases at J, leaving 8 bases unmatched. Germline-derived CDR1 and CDR2 are WSHSY and SAAADI. CDR3 length equals 12 residues. This chain's CDR3 is CASTRQGPGYTF. CDR3 sequence (DNA): TGCGCCAGTACCCGACAGGGCCCTGGCTACACCTTC.

V is TRBV18 and J is TRBJ2-3, with TRBD2 as a possible D gene (5 bases). Trimming pared 4 bases from V and 1 base from J, leaving 12 bases between. The CDR3 extends over 15 amino acids. Looked up from germline, CDR1 is KGHSH and CDR2 is LQKENI. The CDR3 protein is CASSRTGTRTDTQYF. The CDR3 nucleotides read TGTGCCAGCTCACGTACGGGAACCCGCACAGATACGCAGTATTTT.

The chain is built from TRBV6-5 and TRBJ1-1; weak D call: TRBD1 (5 bases). CDR1 MNHEY and CDR2 SVGAGI come from the germline V gene. Trimming shortened V by 6 bases and J by 2 bases, and 10 bases separated the two germline ends. The CDR3 has 13 amino acids. The CDR3 DNA is TGTGCCAGCAGGCCGACAGTTAACACTGAAGCTTTCTTT. It encodes CASRPTVNTEAFF.